A selection of T cell receptor beta chains follows, all from one sample in a study of cytomegalovirus exposure and HLA in healthy donors. Here immunoSEQ multiplex PCR was the method, and the copy in TCRdb shows in-frame clones only, minus some. The repertoire holds 170,000 or so clones, with 60% to 85% as singletons. The sample comprised PBMCs. These receptors came from a woman in her 50s in good health and CMV-seropositive. Both conserved end residues are part of each CDR3. D genes are given only for firm matches. Size is stated for part of the rows, as once, few or many counts, or as a class when the clone is expanded.

d_call j_call clone_size v_call cdr3_nt cdr3_aa
TRBD2 TRBJ2-7 - TRBV30 TGTGCCTGTAGGACTAGAGGGTACGAGCAGTACTTC CACRTRGYEQYF
- TRBJ1-1 - TRBV29-1 TGCAGCGTTAAGGGACATAAGAACACTGAAGCTTTCTTT CSVKGHKNTEAFF
TRBD1 TRBJ1-1 few TRBV10-3 TGTGCCACCCAGGGGGCCCCGAACGCTGAAGCTTTCTTT CATQGAPNAEAFF
- TRBJ2-5 few TRBV6-5 TGTGCCAGCAGTCTAGCGATGAGTCCCCAAGAGACCCAGTACTTC CASSLAMSPQETQYF
- TRBJ2-2 - TRBV30 TGTGCCTGGAGTGCCTCTCGACAGTCGAACACCGGGGAGCTGTTTTTT CAWSASRQSNTGELFF
TRBD2 TRBJ2-3 - TRBV7-3 TGTGCCAGCAGCACGGGACTAGCGGGAGGCTCCCCAGATACGCAGTATTTT CASSTGLAGGSPDTQYF
TRBD1 TRBJ2-7 - TRBV5-1 TGCGCCAGCAGCGACGGGACAGGGCAATACGAGCAGTACTTC CASSDGTGQYEQYF
TRBD1 TRBJ1-4 few TRBV5-4 TGTGCCAGCAGCTTGGGGGGACAGGGTGAGGAAAAACTGTTTTTT CASSLGGQGEEKLFF
TRBD1 TRBJ2-7 - TRBV6-6 TGTGCCAGCAGTTACACTGTCCCGGGACAGGGGGCGAGTGGCCTATTC CASSYTVPGQGASGLF
- TRBJ1-5 - TRBV6-1 TGTGCCAGCAGTCCCGACCCGGAGACGCAGCCCCAGCATTTT CASSPDPETQPQHF
- TRBJ2-1 - TRBV28 TGTGCCAGCAGACCCCCCGGGAGCTCCTACAATGAGCAGTTCTTC CASRPPGSSYNEQFF
TRBD1 TRBJ1-6 - TRBV30 TGTGCCTGCACCATCGCGGCAGGGGGCATAACACCCTTCCACTTT CACTIAAGGITPFHF
- TRBJ1-1 - TRBV5-8 TGTGCCAGCAGCTTGGACGGGGGGCCGATGAACACTGAAGCTTTCTTT CASSLDGGPMNTEAFF
TRBD1 TRBJ1-6 - TRBV18 TGTGCCAGCTCACCCTCCGGGACAGGGGGTAATTCACCCCTCCACTTT CASSPSGTGGNSPLHF
TRBD1 TRBJ2-3 - TRBV6-5 TGTGCCAGCAGTACCGGGACAGGGGACACAGATACGCAGTATTTT CASSTGTGDTDTQYF
TRBD1 TRBJ2-7 few TRBV19 TGTGCCAGTAGTGGCACAGGGGGGCTCGAGCAGTACTTC CASSGTGGLEQYF
- TRBJ1-1 few TRBV30 TGTGCCTGGACAGGGGTTAACACTGAAGCTTTCTTT CAWTGVNTEAFF
- TRBJ1-4 - TRBV30 TGTGCCTGGAGGTTGCAGGGGCAGGAAAAACTGTTTTTT CAWRLQGQEKLFF
- TRBJ1-1 - TRBV9 TGTGCCAGCAGCGTAGACTGGAACACTGAAGCTTTCTTT CASSVDWNTEAFF
- TRBJ1-6 - TRBV19 TGTGCCAGTACCTCCGACACGTTTAATTCACCCCTCCACTTT CASTSDTFNSPLHF
TRBD2 TRBJ2-1 few TRBV10-3 TGTGCCATCAGTGAGTCGCGGGAGAGATACAATGAGCAGTTCTTC CAISESRERYNEQFF
- TRBJ2-2 - TRBV6-5 TGTGCCAGCAGTTACTTCGGCAGGGTAAACACCGGGGAGCTGTTTTTT CASSYFGRVNTGELFF
- TRBJ2-1 - TRBV18 TGTGCCAGCTCACCACCACTCCCTCCAGAGGGTTCCTACAATGAGCAGTTCTTC CASSPPLPPEGSYNEQFF
- TRBJ2-1 - TRBV7-2 TGTGCCAGCAGCTTAGAGAGGTACAATGAGCAGTTCTTC CASSLERYNEQFF
- TRBJ1-1 - TRBV18 TGTGCCAGCTCACCAGAGAACTGGGCCATGAACACTGAAGCTTTCTTT CASSPENWAMNTEAFF
- TRBJ1-6 once TRBV27 TGTGCCAGCAGGCGGGGAGGCGTAGATTCACCCCTCCACTTT CASRRGGVDSPLHF
TRBD2 TRBJ2-1 - TRBV7-8 TGTGCCAGCAGCCTAAGACCCCCGGGACTAGTACCCAATGAGCAGTTCTTC CASSLRPPGLVPNEQFF
TRBD2 TRBJ2-7 once TRBV4-1 TGCGCCAGCAGCCAAGTTTCTAGCGGGGGGGCCCACGAGCAGTACTTC CASSQVSSGGAHEQYF
- TRBJ2-2 - TRBV30 TGTGCCTGGAGTGTACTTCCCTTGAACACCGGGGAGCTGTTTTTT CAWSVLPLNTGELFF
TRBD1 TRBJ1-5 - TRBV27 TGTGCCAGCAGTTCAGGACAGGGGCTTAATAGCAATCAGCCCCAGCATTTT CASSSGQGLNSNQPQHF
- TRBJ2-7 - TRBV4-3 TGCGCCAGCAGCCAAGATAGCTCGGGGTCCACCTACGAGCAGTACTTC CASSQDSSGSTYEQYF
TRBD2 TRBJ2-3 - TRBV7-3 TGTGCCAGCAGCCCAAGTCCGGGACTAGTCCCAGATACGCAGTATTTT CASSPSPGLVPDTQYF
- TRBJ1-2 - TRBV19 TGTGCCATCGAGGGGGTTAACGGCTACACCTTC CAIEGVNGYTF
- TRBJ2-3 - TRBV9 TGTGCCAGCAGCGTATTGGAGGGGGCGGTGACGCAGTATTTT CASSVLEGAVTQYF
TRBD1 TRBJ1-1 - TRBV7-2 TGTGCCAGCAGCTCTCGGACAGGGGCTCCGCTGGGGGCTTTCTTT CASSSRTGAPLGAFF
TRBD2 TRBJ2-1 - TRBV6-6 TGTGCCAGCAGTCGTACTAGCGCCTACAATGAGCAGTTCTTC CASSRTSAYNEQFF
TRBD2 TRBJ2-1 - TRBV6-6 TGTGCCAGCAGTTACGCTCCGGGACTAGCGGGAAATGAGCAGTTCTTC CASSYAPGLAGNEQFF
TRBD1 TRBJ1-6 - TRBV7-2 TGTGCCAGCAGCTTAGCGTCAGGGGGTGACTCCTATAATTCACCCCTCCACTTT CASSLASGGDSYNSPLHF
TRBD1 TRBJ2-5 - TRBV13 TGTGCCAGCAGCCTGAGACAGGGACAAGAGACCCGGTACTTC CASSLRQGQETRYF
- TRBJ2-3 - TRBV5-5 TGTGCCAGCAGCTTTGACAGGCCTAGCACAGATACGCAGTATTTT CASSFDRPSTDTQYF
TRBD1 TRBJ1-1 - TRBV5-1 TGCGCCAGCAGCTTGAAGGCGACAGGGTTGCACACTGAAGCTTTCTTT CASSLKATGLHTEAFF
- TRBJ1-3 - TRBV7-2 TGTGCCAGCAGCTTATCGGGGTCCGGAAACACCATATATTTT CASSLSGSGNTIYF
- TRBJ2-5 - TRBV6-5 TGTGCCAGCAGTTACTCGATTACAGCCTCTGGGACCCAGTACTTC CASSYSITASGTQYF
- TRBJ2-2 - TRBV5-8 TGTGCCAGCAGCGATGGGGCCTTAAGTACCGGGGAGCTGTTTTTT CASSDGALSTGELFF
TRBD2 TRBJ2-1 - TRBV7-8 TGTGCCAGCAGCTTAGGGTCTAGCGGGAGAGATGAGCAGTTCTTC CASSLGSSGRDEQFF
- TRBJ1-3 - TRBV7-9 TGTGCCAGCAGCCGTCCACGGGGGGCGTCCGGAAACACCATATATTTT CASSRPRGASGNTIYF
TRBD1 TRBJ1-2 - TRBV4-3 TGCGCCAGCAGCCAGGACGGACAGGGAGCTTATGGCTACACCTTC CASSQDGQGAYGYTF